This is a list of T cell receptor beta chains from one sample in a study of shared clonotypes between healthy human individuals. Assay: immunoSEQ multiplex PCR; the TCRdb copy retains only in-frame clones and omits some. The table has roughly 2.5 million clones, roughly nine tenths seen once. The sample comprised naive CD4+ T cells sorted from blood. The receptors originated from a man aged 18 to 30 in good health. Both conserved end residues are part of each CDR3. Each record gives: J gene, V gene, D gene, clone size, CDR3 protein, CDR3 DNA. D genes are given only for firm matches. Part of the rows lack a size; the others show once, few, many or a class for expanded clones.

J: TRBJ1-6
V: TRBV5-1
D: TRBD1
size: NA
CDR3: CASSLDDRDHSPLHF
DNA: TGCGCCAGCAGCTTGGACGACAGGGACCATTCACCCCTCCACTTT

J: TRBJ2-7
V: TRBV4-1
D: NA
size: once
CDR3: CASSQDQEALSQREQYF
DNA: TGCGCCAGCAGCCAAGATCAGGAGGCGCTATCACAAAGGGAGCAGTACTTC

J: TRBJ1-4
V: TRBV5-1
D: NA
size: few
CDR3: CASSFQGKDEKLFF
DNA: TGCGCCAGCAGCTTCCAGGGGAAGGATGAAAAACTGTTTTTT

J: TRBJ1-4
V: TRBV18
D: NA
size: NA
CDR3: CASSPGIPGRTNEKLFF
DNA: TGTGCCAGCTCACCGGGTATCCCAGGAAGAACTAATGAAAAACTGTTTTTT

J: TRBJ1-3
V: TRBV12-5
D: NA
size: NA
CDR3: CASGPEAGNTIYF
DNA: TGTGCTAGTGGTCCAGAGGCTGGAAACACCATATATTTT

J: TRBJ2-7
V: TRBV15
D: NA
size: NA
CDR3: CATSRDGQGGFYEQYF
DNA: TGTGCCACCAGCAGAGATGGTCAGGGGGGGTTCTACGAGCAGTACTTC

J: TRBJ2-3
V: TRBV5-5
D: NA
size: once
CDR3: CASLLRAGDTDTQYF
DNA: TGTGCCAGTCTGTTGAGGGCAGGGGACACAGATACGCAGTATTTT

J: TRBJ2-2
V: TRBV5-1
D: TRBD2
size: NA
CDR3: CASSLVGTSAGELFF
DNA: TGCGCCAGCAGCTTGGTTGGGACTAGCGCCGGGGAGCTGTTTTTT

J: TRBJ2-5
V: TRBV2
D: NA
size: few
CDR3: CASSEALQTQYF
DNA: TGTGCCAGCAGTGAAGCGCTGCAGACCCAGTACTTC

J: TRBJ2-5
V: TRBV14
D: NA
size: NA
CDR3: CASSQGWVRAQETQYF
DNA: TGTGCCAGCAGCCAAGGGTGGGTGAGGGCCCAAGAGACCCAGTACTTC

J: TRBJ2-4
V: TRBV5-1
D: TRBD2
size: NA
CDR3: CASSLEGGLGDIQYF
DNA: TGCGCCAGCAGCTTGGAGGGGGGACTAGGAGACATTCAGTACTTC

J: TRBJ2-2
V: TRBV19
D: NA
size: NA
CDR3: CASTPANTGELFF
DNA: TGTGCCAGTACCCCCGCGAACACCGGGGAGCTGTTTTTT

J: TRBJ2-3
V: TRBV7-2
D: TRBD2
size: NA
CDR3: CASSPGGDTQYF
DNA: TGTGCCAGCAGTCCGGGGGGGGATACGCAGTATTTT

J: TRBJ2-1
V: TRBV5-5
D: TRBD1
size: NA
CDR3: CASSRSGTGAINEQFF
DNA: TGTGCCAGCAGTCGCTCCGGGACAGGGGCCATCAATGAGCAGTTCTTC

J: TRBJ1-4
V: TRBV9
D: NA
size: few
CDR3: CASSGTGRSNEKLFF
DNA: TGTGCCAGCAGCGGAACGGGACGGAGTAATGAAAAACTGTTTTTT

J: TRBJ2-3
V: TRBV7-2
D: NA
size: NA
CDR3: CASSLERVQFTDTQYF
DNA: TGTGCCAGCAGCTTAGAACGTGTCCAGTTCACAGATACGCAGTATTTT

J: TRBJ2-7
V: TRBV5-1
D: TRBD1
size: NA
CDR3: CASSYDRGVDEQYF
DNA: TGCGCCAGCAGCTACGACAGGGGTGTCGACGAGCAGTACTTC

J: TRBJ2-2
V: TRBV5-1
D: NA
size: NA
CDR3: CASANVGSTGELFF
DNA: TGCGCCAGCGCCAACGTGGGATCCACCGGGGAGCTGTTTTTT

J: TRBJ1-2
V: TRBV10-3
D: NA
size: NA
CDR3: CAITLWGNYGYTF
DNA: TGTGCCATCACCCTATGGGGGAACTATGGCTACACCTTC

J: TRBJ2-5
V: TRBV7-2
D: TRBD2
size: NA
CDR3: CASSTGTSGRPQETQYF
DNA: TGTGCCAGCAGCACTGGGACTAGCGGGAGGCCCCAAGAGACCCAGTACTTC

J: TRBJ2-3
V: TRBV7-9
D: NA
size: NA
CDR3: CASSPGTSSTDTQYF
DNA: TGTGCCAGCAGCCCCGGGACTTCTAGCACAGATACGCAGTATTTT

J: TRBJ2-7
V: TRBV7-8
D: NA
size: NA
CDR3: CASSLDSRVGGSYEQYF
DNA: TGTGCCAGCAGCTTAGACTCTAGAGTGGGTGGCTCCTACGAGCAGTACTTC

J: TRBJ1-1
V: TRBV5-4
D: NA
size: NA
CDR3: CASSLGTGNTEAFF
DNA: TGTGCCAGCAGCCTCGGGACGGGAAACACTGAAGCTTTCTTT

J: TRBJ2-5
V: TRBV5-1
D: TRBD1
size: NA
CDR3: CASSSQGGQETQYF
DNA: TGCGCCAGCAGCTCACAGGGGGGCCAAGAGACCCAGTACTTC

J: TRBJ1-2
V: TRBV30
D: NA
size: NA
CDR3: CAWTGPDYGYTF
DNA: TGTGCCTGGACTGGCCCGGACTATGGCTACACCTTC

J: TRBJ2-5
V: TRBV21-1
D: NA
size: once
CDR3: CASSRATAGGPEEQYF
DNA: TGTGCCAGCAGCAGGGCCACAGCGGGGGGGCCGGAAGAGCAGTACTTC

J: TRBJ1-5
V: TRBV6-1
D: TRBD1
size: NA
CDR3: CASSAWTGNQPQHF
DNA: TGTGCCAGCAGTGCGTGGACAGGGAATCAGCCCCAGCATTTT

J: TRBJ1-2
V: TRBV2
D: NA
size: NA
CDR3: CASSLRQPSGGYTF
DNA: TGTGCCAGCAGTTTACGTCAACCTTCGGGAGGCTACACCTTC

J: TRBJ2-2
V: TRBV10-3
D: TRBD1
size: once
CDR3: CAISDRGRDTGELFF
DNA: TGTGCCATCAGTGACAGGGGGCGAGACACCGGGGAGCTGTTTTTT

J: TRBJ1-2
V: TRBV19
D: NA
size: NA
CDR3: CAGSGRLGYTF
DNA: TGTGCCGGCTCTGGAAGGCTGGGGTACACCTTC

J: TRBJ2-7
V: TRBV19
D: TRBD1
size: NA
CDR3: CASSIRQGVYEQYF
DNA: TGTGCCAGTAGTATACGACAGGGGGTTTACGAGCAGTACTTC

J: TRBJ2-1
V: TRBV5-1
D: NA
size: NA
CDR3: CASSLEGRTDNEQFF
DNA: TGCGCCAGCAGCTTGGAGGGGAGAACGGACAATGAGCAGTTCTTC

J: TRBJ2-2
V: TRBV5-1
D: NA
size: NA
CDR3: CASSQLTRVPGELFF
DNA: TGCGCCAGCAGCCAGCTGACTAGGGTCCCCGGGGAGCTGTTTTTT

J: TRBJ2-2
V: TRBV11-2
D: NA
size: NA
CDR3: CASSLELRETGELFF
DNA: TGTGCCAGCAGCTTAGAGTTGAGAGAAACCGGGGAGCTGTTTTTT

J: TRBJ1-2
V: TRBV5-8
D: NA
size: NA
CDR3: CASSLGGIHYGYTF
DNA: TGTGCCAGCAGCTTAGGGGGAATTCACTATGGCTACACCTTC

J: TRBJ2-5
V: TRBV5-1
D: TRBD2
size: NA
CDR3: CASSLRLAGVVETQYF
DNA: TGCGCCAGCAGCCTAAGACTAGCGGGGGTTGTGGAGACCCAGTACTTC

J: TRBJ2-3
V: TRBV9
D: NA
size: NA
CDR3: CASSVGSGVTLTDTQYF
DNA: TGTGCCAGCAGCGTAGGTTCGGGGGTTACTCTCACAGATACGCAGTATTTT

J: TRBJ2-2
V: TRBV10-1
D: NA
size: NA
CDR3: CASSEWDRGELFF
DNA: TGCGCCAGCAGTGAATGGGACCGGGGGGAGCTGTTTTTT

J: TRBJ1-4
V: TRBV2
D: NA
size: once
CDR3: CASSEGGREKLFF
DNA: TGTGCCAGCAGTGAGGGGGGAAGGGAAAAACTGTTTTTT

J: TRBJ2-1
V: TRBV25-1
D: NA
size: NA
CDR3: CASSLGEQFF
DNA: TGTGCCAGCAGTCTGGGTGAGCAGTTCTTC

J: TRBJ2-1
V: TRBV5-4
D: NA
size: NA
CDR3: CASSFSADSYNEQFF
DNA: TGTGCCAGCAGCTTTTCGGCTGACTCCTACAATGAGCAGTTCTTC

J: TRBJ1-1
V: TRBV5-1
D: TRBD1
size: NA
CDR3: CASSGGQGLATEAFF
DNA: TGCGCCAGCAGCGGGGGACAGGGATTGGCGACTGAAGCTTTCTTT

J: TRBJ2-7
V: TRBV10-1
D: TRBD1
size: NA
CDR3: CASSQDRGYEQYF
DNA: TGCGCCAGCAGTCAGGACAGGGGCTACGAGCAGTACTTC

J: TRBJ2-7
V: TRBV5-1
D: NA
size: NA
CDR3: CASSLVGSYEQYF
DNA: TGCGCCAGCAGCTTGGTGGGCAGCTACGAGCAGTACTTC

J: TRBJ2-7
V: TRBV13
D: TRBD2
size: NA
CDR3: CASSSKREGRYEQYF
DNA: TGTGCCAGCAGCTCAAAGCGGGAGGGACGTTACGAGCAGTACTTC

J: TRBJ2-7
V: TRBV7-9
D: TRBD2
size: few
CDR3: CASSLSGGFEQYF
DNA: TGTGCCAGCAGCTTAAGCGGGGGGTTTGAGCAGTACTTC

J: TRBJ2-1
V: TRBV10-3
D: TRBD2
size: NA
CDR3: CAISESRTSGGAYNEQFF
DNA: TGTGCCATCAGTGAGTCAAGGACTAGCGGGGGGGCCTACAATGAGCAGTTCTTC

J: TRBJ2-7
V: TRBV7-2
D: TRBD2
size: NA
CDR3: CASSSIAGGYEQYF
DNA: TGTGCCAGCAGCTCAATAGCGGGAGGATACGAGCAGTACTTC

J: TRBJ1-1
V: TRBV5-1
D: NA
size: NA
CDR3: CASSSTGGTEAFF
DNA: TGCGCCAGCAGCTCCACCGGGGGGACTGAAGCTTTCTTT

J: TRBJ1-1
V: TRBV5-1
D: NA
size: NA
CDR3: CASSYTPTGEAFF
DNA: TGCGCCAGCAGCTATACTCCTACAGGGGAAGCTTTCTTT

J: TRBJ1-5
V: TRBV6-1
D: NA
size: NA
CDR3: CASSEAARNQPQHF
DNA: TGTGCCAGCAGTGAAGCAGCCAGGAATCAGCCCCAGCATTTT

J: TRBJ2-7
V: TRBV4-1
D: NA
size: NA
CDR3: CASSQNPSGPYEQYF
DNA: TGCGCCAGCAGCCAGAACCCCTCGGGTCCCTACGAGCAGTACTTC

J: TRBJ2-1
V: TRBV29-1
D: TRBD2
size: NA
CDR3: CSVEGTSGSVYEQFF
DNA: TGCAGCGTTGAAGGGACTAGCGGGAGTGTTTATGAGCAGTTCTTC

J: TRBJ1-1
V: TRBV5-1
D: NA
size: NA
CDR3: CASSLVAGRDTEAFF
DNA: TGCGCCAGCAGCTTGGTGGCAGGGCGCGACACTGAAGCTTTCTTT

J: TRBJ2-7
V: TRBV18
D: NA
size: NA
CDR3: CASSSEGTYEQYF
DNA: TGTGCCAGCTCATCGGAGGGGACCTACGAGCAGTACTTC

J: TRBJ2-6
V: TRBV7-2
D: NA
size: NA
CDR3: CASSLEVLIGANVLTF
DNA: TGTGCCAGCAGCTTAGAGGTTCTCATTGGGGCCAACGTCCTGACTTTC

J: TRBJ2-1
V: TRBV27
D: TRBD1
size: NA
CDR3: CASTHRGNEQFF
DNA: TGTGCCAGCACGCACAGGGGGAATGAGCAGTTCTTC

J: TRBJ2-3
V: TRBV19
D: TRBD1
size: NA
CDR3: CASSPLTGQVTDTQYF
DNA: TGTGCCAGTAGTCCTTTGACAGGGCAGGTCACAGATACGCAGTATTTT